This TCR beta chain stems from a study of B cell selection in AIRE deficiency. Study-wide points: Of some 3,700 shared Treg TCRbeta sequences, 31.6% were healthy-donor-only and over 9% patient-only.

As for this clone: The antigen remains undetermined.

Sequenced by immunoSEQ multiplex PCR; TCRdb stores in-frame clones only, minus some. The sample lists under 30,000 clones, about 98% seen once, with 0.17% in the top ten. V was trimmed by 1 base and J by 5 bases, leaving 8 bases between them. CDR1 SGHDT and CDR2 YYEEEE come from the germline V gene. The CDR3 spans 13 residues. Conventional CD4 T cells were sorted as CD4+CD127+ cells. The chain combines TRBV5-6 with TRBJ2-3; D is uncertain. The sample taken for sequencing was conventional CD4+ T cells sorted from PBMCs. The source is a human donor with AIRE deficiency. CDR3 sequence reads: CASSLTDGDTQYF. CDR3 nucleotide sequence: TGTGCCAGCAGCTTGACAGATGGAGATACGCAGTATTTT. The full variable domain, completed using reference TRBV5-6 and TRBJ2-3, is DAGVTQSPTHLIKTRGQQVTLRCSPKSGHDTVSWYQQALGQGPQFIFQYYEEEERQRGNFPDRFSGHQFPNYSSELNVNALLLGDSALYLCASSLTDGDTQYFGPGTRLTVL.